This T cell receptor beta chain was captured by sequencing in a study of naive and memory T cell subsets. Amplification of ligated cDNA took four PCR rounds with SP2 and nested alpha and beta constant primers. TCRdb passed the 5' RACE reads through MiXCR, listing each CDR3 protein once. This table holds about 62,000 distinct CDR3 sequences, around 8% found once. This CDR3 region has 16 residues. In germline, CDR1 is MNHEY, CDR2 SMNVEV (reference sequence). TCR cDNA received a 3' ligated oligonucleotide that carried a UMI. Remarks on this clonotype: Its ends do not fully match the called genes, so a read error is possible.

This TCR came from a female donor in good health. V gene TRBV27 combines with J gene TRBJ1-2; D is uncertain. CDR3 residues: CASSPSGRTRNYGYSF. The CDR3 DNA follows: TGTGCCAGCAGTCCCTCCGGGAGGACCCGGAACTATGGCTACTCCTTC.